This entry concerns a single T cell receptor (beta chain). At least ten counts were recorded for this clone. Its antigen specificity is not known. No qualities accompany the bases; no much larger clone lies one base away. The collaborating institutions used their own protocols to collect whole blood in K2EDTA tubes. For TCRbeta analysis, collaborators shipped samples in one of three forms: frozen whole blood, isolated PBMCs, or DNA extracted from either of those sample types. The sample originates from a study of blood T cell repertoires in COVID-19 (dated by TCRdb to 2020 to 2021). The study in broad terms: Samples covering the acute and convalescent phases of COVID-19 were provided by collaborators in the United States, Italy and Spain. The repertoires were released in a freely available public database meant as a resource for research on the immune response to SARS-CoV-2. Where available, HLA class I and class II types were obtained from metadata supplied by the sample provider rather than from assay-based typing. The samples were drawn from two sources: the first 160 participants of the ongoing ImmuneRACE study, and approximately 1,300 subjects contributed by 6 global collaborators. Nearly every sample came with metadata listing a de-identified subject ID, COVID-19 status, age in years and sex. The dataset comprised deeply sampled blood TCRbeta repertoires from subjects exposed to, actively infected with, or recovered from COVID-19. The material from the prospective study consisted of cDNA or gDNA derived from T cells, B-cell-depleted T cells, or PBMCs. The full study reports these points: Clinical and demographic metadata were provided uncurated, with the amount varying by source and participant.

From its cysteine to its phenylalanine, the CDR3 spans 17 amino acids. The entry retains the CDR3 DNA only, 51 bases that are in frame from base 1. Trimming removed 4 bases from V and 4 bases from J; the gene matches leave 12 bases unexplained. According to the germline V gene, CDR1 reads SGHAT and CDR2 reads FQNNGV. The immunoSEQ Assay, a bias-controlled multiplex PCR, was used to amplify TCRbeta CDR3 regions from genomic DNA. In the original analysis: Within the assay, amplification of reference gene primers was used to estimate how many nucleated cells each sample contained. To quantify the absolute abundance of each unique TCRbeta CDR3 rearrangement, sequence reads were collapsed and filtered. For each sample, productive Simpson clonality was calculated by taking the square root of Simpson's diversity index across productive rearrangements. The clones in this table, taken by TCRdb from immuneACCESS, are in-frame only. Not every clone is retained; where verified, under half of the shortfall comes from an unresolved V gene, and the cause of the rest is unknown. V and J calls plus clone size are reproduced from that table; the DNA served to infer D and trimming. This sample has 100,000 or so clones in its table, and more than 80% of those were observed once. Around an eighth of the sample lies in the top ten.

The TCR originated in a human donor in a cohort sampled during active COVID-19. Recombination linked TRBV11-2 to TRBJ2-1; TRBD2 agrees with 8 junctional bases. The specimen sequenced was peripheral blood. The base sequence is TGTGCCAGCAGCTCGTTCCGACTAGCGCGGGTATACAATGAGCAGTTCTTC. Its protein product is CASSSFRLARVYNEQFF.